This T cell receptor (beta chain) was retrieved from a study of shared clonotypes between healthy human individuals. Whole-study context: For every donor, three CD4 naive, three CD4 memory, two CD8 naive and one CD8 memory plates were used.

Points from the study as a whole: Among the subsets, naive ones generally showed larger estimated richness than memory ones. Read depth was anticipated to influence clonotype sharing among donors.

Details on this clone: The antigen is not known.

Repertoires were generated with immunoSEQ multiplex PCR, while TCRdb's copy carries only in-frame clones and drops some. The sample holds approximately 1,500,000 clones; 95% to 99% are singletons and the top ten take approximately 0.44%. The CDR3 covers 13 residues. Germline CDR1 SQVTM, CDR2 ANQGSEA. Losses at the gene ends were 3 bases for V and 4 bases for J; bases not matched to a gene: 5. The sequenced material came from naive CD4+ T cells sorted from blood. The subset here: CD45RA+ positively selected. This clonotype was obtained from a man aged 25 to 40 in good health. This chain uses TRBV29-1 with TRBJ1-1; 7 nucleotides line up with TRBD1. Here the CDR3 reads CSVDEGAGTEAFF. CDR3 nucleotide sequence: TGCAGCGTTGATGAGGGGGCAGGCACTGAAGCTTTCTTT.